The clone carrying this TCR beta chain was recorded a few times. Its antigen is currently unknown. This specimen belongs to a study of PD-1 blockade in mismatch repair-deficient tumors. The data were produced by immunoSEQ multiplex PCR, yet TCRdb's version contains in-frame clones alone and is incomplete. The sample lists around 14,000 clones; approximately 84% were seen once. The CDR3 has 16 amino acids. The germline V gene encodes CDR1 SGHRS and CDR2 YFSETQ. Trimming removed 0 bases from V and 0 bases from J; junction bases left unmatched: 6. Time point denoted: roughly 10-day in vitro stimulation with candidate neoantigen peptide 5. Each of several ELISpot-reactive candidate peptides was used for roughly 11-day stimulation. Clone fold changes were calculated against an identical culture without peptide.

The receptor was derived from an adult with mismatch repair-deficient cancer. The chain couples TRBV5-1 to TRBJ2-7, with TRBD2 matching 7 bases. The sample in question was cells cultured in vitro, obtained from a patient treated with pembrolizumab. The CDR3 region has the DNA TGCGCCAGCAGCTTGGAGGTTAGCGGGTCCTCCTACGAGCAGTACTTC. It translates to CASSLEVSGSSYEQYF.